The rows below give T cell receptor beta chains drawn from one sample of a study of beta chain features in type 1 diabetes. Only in-frame clones appear in the TCRdb table, and some are missing; sequencing was by immunoSEQ multiplex PCR. The sample consists of 60,000 or so clones, 59% of them appearing once. Source material: Tregs from blood. These receptors were taken from a woman between 18 and 30 years old in good health. Each CDR3 is given with its conserved first and last residue. Fields, in order: D gene, J gene, clone size, V gene, CDR3 DNA, CDR3 protein. A D gene is named only where the DNA matches it firmly. Clone sizes are given selectively: once, few, many, or a class where the clone is expanded.

d_call: TRBD2
j_call: TRBJ2-3
clone_size: NA
v_call: TRBV30
cdr3_nt: TGTGCCTGGAGTGGGTTAGCGGGGGCCACAGATACGCAGTATTTT
cdr3_aa: CAWSGLAGATDTQYF

d_call: TRBD1
j_call: TRBJ1-5
clone_size: NA
v_call: TRBV10-2
cdr3_nt: TGCGCCAGCAGGGACCGGGACAGGGGTAGCCAACAGCCCCAGCATTTT
cdr3_aa: CASRDRDRGSQQPQHF

d_call: TRBD1
j_call: TRBJ1-4
clone_size: NA
v_call: TRBV5-5
cdr3_nt: TGTGCCAGCAGCAACCTACAGGGACAGGGGGATGAAAAACTGTTTTTT
cdr3_aa: CASSNLQGQGDEKLFF

d_call: TRBD2
j_call: TRBJ2-1
clone_size: NA
v_call: TRBV30
cdr3_nt: TGTGCCTGGGGGGAGGGCCTTCAGTTCTTC
cdr3_aa: CAWGEGLQFF

d_call: NA
j_call: TRBJ1-2
clone_size: once
v_call: TRBV5-5
cdr3_nt: TGTGCCAGCAGCCCGACAGCAAATACTAACTATGGCTACACCTTC
cdr3_aa: CASSPTANTNYGYTF

d_call: TRBD2
j_call: TRBJ2-2
clone_size: NA
v_call: TRBV7-9
cdr3_nt: TGTGCCAGCAGCCTGGAGACTAGCGGGTGGAACACCGGGGAGCTGTTTTTT
cdr3_aa: CASSLETSGWNTGELFF

d_call: NA
j_call: TRBJ2-3
clone_size: NA
v_call: TRBV18
cdr3_nt: TGTGCCAGCTCACCCGCCAGGTTTGGGCCAGATACGCAGTATTTT
cdr3_aa: CASSPARFGPDTQYF

d_call: TRBD2
j_call: TRBJ2-3
clone_size: few
v_call: TRBV4-1
cdr3_nt: TGCGCCAGCAGCCAGGCCCCGGGACTAGCGGGGGCATTCACAGATACGCAGTATTTT
cdr3_aa: CASSQAPGLAGAFTDTQYF

d_call: NA
j_call: TRBJ1-2
clone_size: few
v_call: TRBV7-2
cdr3_nt: TGTGCCAGCAGCTTAGACTCAGGGAATGGCTACACCTTC
cdr3_aa: CASSLDSGNGYTF

d_call: NA
j_call: TRBJ2-5
clone_size: NA
v_call: TRBV5-4
cdr3_nt: TGTGCCAGCAGCTTGGGGGGCAGGGTGGAGACCCAGTACTTC
cdr3_aa: CASSLGGRVETQYF

d_call: NA
j_call: TRBJ1-2
clone_size: few
v_call: TRBV27
cdr3_nt: TGTGCCAGCAGTTCCTCGACAGCCCGTCACTATGGCTACACCTTC
cdr3_aa: CASSSSTARHYGYTF

d_call: NA
j_call: TRBJ2-3
clone_size: NA
v_call: TRBV7-2
cdr3_nt: TGTGCCAGCAGCCTCTTCCGCGGGGATAGTGCGTATTTT
cdr3_aa: CASSLFRGDSAYF

d_call: TRBD1
j_call: TRBJ2-7
clone_size: few
v_call: TRBV7-8
cdr3_nt: TGTGCCAGCAGCTTACAACAGGGGTCCTACGAGCAGTACTTC
cdr3_aa: CASSLQQGSYEQYF

d_call: NA
j_call: TRBJ2-2
clone_size: few
v_call: TRBV7-8
cdr3_nt: TGTGCCAGCACATCCCTGGGGGGCGGGGAGCTGTTTTTT
cdr3_aa: CASTSLGGGELFF

d_call: NA
j_call: TRBJ2-6
clone_size: NA
v_call: TRBV2
cdr3_nt: TGTGCCAGCAGACTGAATAGCAACATGTTTTCTGGGGCCAACGTCCTGACTTTC
cdr3_aa: CASRLNSNMFSGANVLTF

d_call: NA
j_call: TRBJ1-1
clone_size: few
v_call: TRBV7-9
cdr3_nt: TGTGCCAGCAGCCCAACCTGGGGAGGCGACACTGAAGCTTTCTTT
cdr3_aa: CASSPTWGGDTEAFF

d_call: NA
j_call: TRBJ1-2
clone_size: NA
v_call: TRBV6-5
cdr3_nt: TGTGCCAGCAGTTCCCTACAGGTTTTAAACTATGGCTACACCTTC
cdr3_aa: CASSSLQVLNYGYTF

d_call: NA
j_call: TRBJ1-4
clone_size: NA
v_call: TRBV6-5
cdr3_nt: TGTGCCAGCAGTTGGTCAGGGCGGGAAAAACTGTTTTTT
cdr3_aa: CASSWSGREKLFF

d_call: TRBD1
j_call: TRBJ1-3
clone_size: NA
v_call: TRBV7-2
cdr3_nt: TGTGCCAGCAGAGATAAGGAGGGGGCCTCGCCTAGAGCCATATATTTT
cdr3_aa: CASRDKEGASPRAIYF

d_call: TRBD2
j_call: TRBJ2-1
clone_size: NA
v_call: TRBV30
cdr3_nt: TGTGCCTCTAAAAAAACCGGGACTAGCGGGAGGAATGAGCAGTTCTTC
cdr3_aa: CASKKTGTSGRNEQFF

d_call: NA
j_call: TRBJ2-1
clone_size: NA
v_call: TRBV18
cdr3_nt: TGTGCCAGCTCATCTTGGACTTACCCCTCCTACAATGAGCAGTTCTTC
cdr3_aa: CASSSWTYPSYNEQFF

d_call: TRBD1
j_call: TRBJ1-5
clone_size: NA
v_call: TRBV15
cdr3_nt: TGTGCCACCAGCAGGGGACAGGGGACATTCTTACAGCCCCAGCATTTT
cdr3_aa: CATSRGQGTFLQPQHF

d_call: NA
j_call: TRBJ1-3
clone_size: NA
v_call: TRBV10-3
cdr3_nt: TGTGCCATCAGTGAATTTGGGGACACTGGAAACACCATATATTTT
cdr3_aa: CAISEFGDTGNTIYF

d_call: TRBD2
j_call: TRBJ2-5
clone_size: NA
v_call: TRBV11-3
cdr3_nt: TGTGCCAGCAGCTTAGGCAGACTAGCGGGAGATCTAGAGACCCAGTACTTC
cdr3_aa: CASSLGRLAGDLETQYF

d_call: TRBD1
j_call: TRBJ2-1
clone_size: NA
v_call: TRBV5-4
cdr3_nt: TGTGCCAGCAGCTCCGGACAGGGTGTAGATGAGCAGTTCTTC
cdr3_aa: CASSSGQGVDEQFF

d_call: NA
j_call: TRBJ2-5
clone_size: NA
v_call: TRBV10-3
cdr3_nt: TGTGCCATCAGTGTCGGAGAAGAGACCCAGTACTTC
cdr3_aa: CAISVGEETQYF

d_call: NA
j_call: TRBJ2-5
clone_size: few
v_call: TRBV7-3
cdr3_nt: TGTGCCAGCAGCTTTGACGGACAAGGGACCCAGTACTTC
cdr3_aa: CASSFDGQGTQYF

d_call: NA
j_call: TRBJ1-1
clone_size: few
v_call: TRBV7-9
cdr3_nt: TGTGCCAGCAGCTTAATGTCAGGGTCGGCTGAAGCTTTCTTT
cdr3_aa: CASSLMSGSAEAFF

d_call: NA
j_call: TRBJ1-6
clone_size: NA
v_call: TRBV30
cdr3_nt: TGTGCCTGGAGTTCGAGATCCCATAGGGGAAGGAAGAATTCACCCCTCCACTTT
cdr3_aa: CAWSSRSHRGRKNSPLHF

d_call: NA
j_call: TRBJ1-4
clone_size: NA
v_call: TRBV6-1
cdr3_nt: TGTGCCAGCAGTGACGTGGAGGGACCGGGAGGGAAACTGTTTTTT
cdr3_aa: CASSDVEGPGGKLFF

d_call: NA
j_call: TRBJ1-2
clone_size: NA
v_call: TRBV5-4
cdr3_nt: TGTGCCAGCAGCTTGAACAGGGCGTATCAGGGCTACACCTTC
cdr3_aa: CASSLNRAYQGYTF

d_call: TRBD1
j_call: TRBJ1-5
clone_size: NA
v_call: TRBV27
cdr3_nt: TGTGCCAGCAGTTTAGGGCAGGGGGTGGGCCAGCCCCAGCATTTT
cdr3_aa: CASSLGQGVGQPQHF

d_call: NA
j_call: TRBJ2-3
clone_size: few
v_call: TRBV7-9
cdr3_nt: TGTGCCAGCAGCTTGGAGGGGGCCGCTGGCACAGATACGCAGTATTTT
cdr3_aa: CASSLEGAAGTDTQYF

d_call: NA
j_call: TRBJ2-4
clone_size: few
v_call: TRBV7-9
cdr3_nt: TGTGCCAGCAGCCGGGGACTAGACAGGGTAAACATTCAGTACTTC
cdr3_aa: CASSRGLDRVNIQYF

d_call: NA
j_call: TRBJ1-1
clone_size: few
v_call: TRBV4-3
cdr3_nt: TGCGCCAGCAGCCAAGATTTCTCTACAGTTAACACTGAAGCTTTCTTT
cdr3_aa: CASSQDFSTVNTEAFF

d_call: NA
j_call: TRBJ1-3
clone_size: NA
v_call: TRBV18
cdr3_nt: TGTGCCAGCTCTCCCGACAGTACCAGTGGAAACACCATATATTTT
cdr3_aa: CASSPDSTSGNTIYF

d_call: TRBD1
j_call: TRBJ2-5
clone_size: few
v_call: TRBV7-9
cdr3_nt: TGTGCCAGCAGCTTAACAGGGGGCCGAGAGACCCAGTACTTC
cdr3_aa: CASSLTGGRETQYF

d_call: TRBD1
j_call: TRBJ2-3
clone_size: NA
v_call: TRBV10-3
cdr3_nt: TGTGCCATCGAAGACAGGGGGGCCAGCACAGATACGCAGTATTTT
cdr3_aa: CAIEDRGASTDTQYF

d_call: NA
j_call: TRBJ1-6
clone_size: NA
v_call: TRBV19
cdr3_nt: TGTGCCAGTAGGACAGGAGATTCACCCCTCCACTTT
cdr3_aa: CASRTGDSPLHF

d_call: NA
j_call: TRBJ2-7
clone_size: NA
v_call: TRBV7-9
cdr3_nt: TGTGCCAGCAGCAATCGGGAGACCTCCCACGAGCAGTACTTC
cdr3_aa: CASSNRETSHEQYF

d_call: TRBD1
j_call: TRBJ2-7
clone_size: NA
v_call: TRBV6-1
cdr3_nt: TGTGCCAGCAGTGGGGGACAGGGGGCCGCCTACGAGCAGTACTTC
cdr3_aa: CASSGGQGAAYEQYF

d_call: TRBD2
j_call: TRBJ2-7
clone_size: once
v_call: TRBV18
cdr3_nt: TGTGCCAGCTCACCACAGGGTAGCGGGGTATACGAGCAGTACTTC
cdr3_aa: CASSPQGSGVYEQYF

d_call: NA
j_call: TRBJ2-7
clone_size: NA
v_call: TRBV5-1
cdr3_nt: TGCGCCAGCAGCTACCGCCCTGACAGTGACGAGCAGTACTTC
cdr3_aa: CASSYRPDSDEQYF

d_call: NA
j_call: TRBJ2-5
clone_size: NA
v_call: TRBV11-3
cdr3_nt: TGTGCCAGCAGCTTTCGTAGGGGGGGTCAAGAGACCCAGTACTTC
cdr3_aa: CASSFRRGGQETQYF

d_call: NA
j_call: TRBJ1-2
clone_size: few
v_call: TRBV7-9
cdr3_nt: TGTGCCAGCAGCTTCCAGGGGCTGGGCGGCTACACCTTC
cdr3_aa: CASSFQGLGGYTF

d_call: TRBD2
j_call: TRBJ2-7
clone_size: NA
v_call: TRBV7-8
cdr3_nt: TGTGCCAGCAGCTTAAGACTAGCGGGGACCTACGAGCAGTACTTC
cdr3_aa: CASSLRLAGTYEQYF

d_call: NA
j_call: TRBJ1-1
clone_size: NA
v_call: TRBV14
cdr3_nt: TGTGCCAGCAGCCAAACGGTAACGGGGACTGAAGCTTTCTTT
cdr3_aa: CASSQTVTGTEAFF

d_call: TRBD1
j_call: TRBJ2-7
clone_size: NA
v_call: TRBV5-1
cdr3_nt: TGCGCCAGCAGCTTGGCCGTAGGGGGCTTCTACGAGCAGTACTTC
cdr3_aa: CASSLAVGGFYEQYF

d_call: TRBD2
j_call: TRBJ2-5
clone_size: few
v_call: TRBV10-3
cdr3_nt: TGTGCCATCAGTGAGTCGTTTCAAGCGGGGTCCCAGTACTTC
cdr3_aa: CAISESFQAGSQYF